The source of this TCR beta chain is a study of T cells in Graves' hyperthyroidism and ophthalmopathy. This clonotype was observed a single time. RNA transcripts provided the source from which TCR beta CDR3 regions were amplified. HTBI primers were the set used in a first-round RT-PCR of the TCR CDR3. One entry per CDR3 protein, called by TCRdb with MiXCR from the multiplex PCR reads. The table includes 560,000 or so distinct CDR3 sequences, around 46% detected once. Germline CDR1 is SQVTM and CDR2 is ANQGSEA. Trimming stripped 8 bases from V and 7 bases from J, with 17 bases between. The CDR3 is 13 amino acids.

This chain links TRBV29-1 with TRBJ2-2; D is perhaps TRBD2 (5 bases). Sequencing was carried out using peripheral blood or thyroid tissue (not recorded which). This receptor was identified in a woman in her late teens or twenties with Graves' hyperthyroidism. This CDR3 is CSQDWQAGGELFF. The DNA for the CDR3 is TGCAGCCAAGATTGGCAGGCGGGCGGGGAGCTGTTTTTT.